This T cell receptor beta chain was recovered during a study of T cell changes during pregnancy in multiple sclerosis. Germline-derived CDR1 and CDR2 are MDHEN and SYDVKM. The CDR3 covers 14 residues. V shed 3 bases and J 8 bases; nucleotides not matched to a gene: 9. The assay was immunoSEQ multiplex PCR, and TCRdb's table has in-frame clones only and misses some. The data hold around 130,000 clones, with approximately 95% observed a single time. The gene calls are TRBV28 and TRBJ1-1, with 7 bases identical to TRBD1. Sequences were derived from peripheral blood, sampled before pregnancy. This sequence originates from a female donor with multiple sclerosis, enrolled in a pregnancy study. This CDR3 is CASSFGQVPLEAFF. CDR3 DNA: TGTGCCAGCAGTTTTGGACAGGTACCGCTAGAAGCTTTCTTT.